These 4 T cell receptor beta chains originate from one sample sequenced in a study of blood T cell repertoires in COVID-19. Here immunoSEQ multiplex PCR was the method, and the copy in TCRdb shows in-frame clones only, minus some. The sample records 200,000 or so clones, roughly 79% being singletons. The sample was peripheral blood. The receptors were gathered from a human donor with acute or convalescent COVID-19. The donor label of this sample is uncertain.

The chain couples TRBV27 to TRBJ2-7; maybe TRBD1 (6 bases). Germline V gene lookup returns CDR1 MNHEY and CDR2 SMNVEV (reference sequence). There are 14 residues in the CDR3. The V end lost 2 bases, the J end lost 5 bases, and 13 bases lay between the germline ends. The CDR3 loop reads CASSLVPGVHEQYF. CDR3 nucleotide sequence: TGTGCCAGCAGTTTAGTGCCAGGGGTCCACGAGCAGTACTTC.

The CDR3 bases are TGCGCCAGCAGCTTTGGCAGGGCCCCTTTCACCGGGGAGCTGTTTTTT. The encoded protein is CASSFGRAPFTGELFF. The chain is built from TRBV5-1 and TRBJ2-2; TRBD1 might be the D (5 bases). The germline V gene has CDR1 SGHRS and CDR2 YFSETQ. The CDR3 is 16 residues long. The V end was cut by 2 bases, the J end by 4 bases, with 15 bases between.

V and J are TRBV4-3 and TRBJ1-4, with unresolved D. From germline, CDR1 is LGHNA and CDR2 YSLEER. The V gene lost 4 bases and the J gene lost 8 bases, with 11 bases spanning the gap. This CDR3 comprises 13 residues. This chain's CDR3 is CASSLREGEKLFF. CDR3 nucleotide sequence: TGCGCCAGCAGCCTGAGGGAGGGAGAAAAACTGTTTTTT.

The rearrangement joins TRBV27 to TRBJ1-2; 7 bases map to TRBD1. The trim removed 5 bases at V and 3 bases at J, leaving 3 bases unmatched. The length of the CDR3 is 13 residues. Germline V gene lookup returns CDR1 MNHEY and CDR2 SMNVEV (reference sequence). The CDR3 DNA reads TGTGCCAGCAGTCTCACAGGGGACTATGGCTACACCTTC. This codes for CASSLTGDYGYTF.